This T cell receptor beta chain was profiled in a study of patients and donors after allogeneic stem cell transplantation (dated by TCRdb to about 2020). This clonotype was observed a few times. There is no known antigen for this receptor. The input lacks base qualities; no much larger clone sits a single base away. Spanning cysteine to phenylalanine, the CDR3 consists of 14 amino acids. Only CDR3 DNA remains: 42 bases, in frame from the first base. Trimming takes 0 bases from V and 5 bases from J, and the germline ends sit 11 bases apart. In the germline V gene (reference sequence), CDR1 corresponds to PRHDT and CDR2 to FYEKMQ. The library was generated by RT-PCR. TCRdb shows the sequencer as NextSeq 550. TCRdb itself trimmed the public reads at Q25 with fastp, ran MiXCR and retained productive beta chains. When rows share a CDR3 protein, they turn into one entry using the most common DNA and genes. In this sample the table shows about a million distinct CDR3 sequences, 18% of which occur a single time. Together, the top ten hold 6% of the sample.

The rearranged segments are TRBV13 and TRBJ2-7; the D gene is possibly TRBD1, with 6 bases matching. This TCR derives from a human donor who was either an allogeneic HSCT recipient or a stem cell or donor lymphocyte infusion donor (not recorded which). It is not recorded whose cells these are; they may come from a transplant donor. Sequenced: blood, either unsorted or a sorted T cell fraction (not recorded which). DNA sequence: TGTGCCAGCAGCTTAGGCACGAGACAGGACGAGCAGTACTTC. This is translated as CASSLGTRQDEQYF.